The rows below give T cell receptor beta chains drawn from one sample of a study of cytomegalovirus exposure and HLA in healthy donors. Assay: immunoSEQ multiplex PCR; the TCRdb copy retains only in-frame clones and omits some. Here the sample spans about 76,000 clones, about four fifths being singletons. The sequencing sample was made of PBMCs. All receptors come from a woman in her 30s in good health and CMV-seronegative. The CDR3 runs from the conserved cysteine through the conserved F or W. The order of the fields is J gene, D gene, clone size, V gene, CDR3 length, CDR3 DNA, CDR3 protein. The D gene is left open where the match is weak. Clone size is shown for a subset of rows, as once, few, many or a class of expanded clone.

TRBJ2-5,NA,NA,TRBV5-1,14,TGCGCCAGCAGCCCCCGAGTTACCCAAGAGACCCAGTACTTC,CASSPRVTQETQYF
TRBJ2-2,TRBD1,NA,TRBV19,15,TGTGCCAGTAGTGAACGGGACAGAAAGCCCGGGGAGCTGTTTTTT,CASSERDRKPGELFF
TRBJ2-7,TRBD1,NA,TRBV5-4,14,TGTGCCAGTTCGACAGGGGGCAATGGTTACGAGCAGTACTTC,CASSTGGNGYEQYF
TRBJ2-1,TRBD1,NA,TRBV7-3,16,TGTGCCAGCAGCCTGGAACCGGGACAGGAGTACAATGAGCAGTTCTTC,CASSLEPGQEYNEQFF
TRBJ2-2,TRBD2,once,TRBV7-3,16,TGTGCCAGCAGCTTTTCTGGCGGGAGTGACACCGGGGAGCTGTTTTTT,CASSFSGGSDTGELFF
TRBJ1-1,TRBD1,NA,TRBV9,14,TGTGCCAGCAGCGTTGGACAGGGGACCACTGAAGCTTTCTTT,CASSVGQGTTEAFF
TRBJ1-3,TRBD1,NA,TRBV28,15,TGTGCCAGCAGTTCCGGGACAGTCTCTGGAAACACCATATATTTT,CASSSGTVSGNTIYF
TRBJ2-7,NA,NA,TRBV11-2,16,TGTGCCAGCAGCTTATTACGGAGGCTCGAACTCTACGAGCAGTACTTC,CASSLLRRLELYEQYF
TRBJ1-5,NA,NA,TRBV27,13,TGTGCCAGCAGTTTATCGGGAGGACAGCCCCAGCATTTT,CASSLSGGQPQHF
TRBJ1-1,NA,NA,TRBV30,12,TGTGCCTACGACAGGCCGAACACTGAAGCTTTCTTT,CAYDRPNTEAFF
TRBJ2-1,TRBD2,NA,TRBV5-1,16,TGCGCCAGCAGCTTGGAGTCCGCGGGAGCAGGAGCTGAGCAGTTCTTC,CASSLESAGAGAEQFF
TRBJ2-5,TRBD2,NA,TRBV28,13,TGTGCCAGCCGCGGGGGAGGGAGAGAGACCCAGTACTTC,CASRGGGRETQYF
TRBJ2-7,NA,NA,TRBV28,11,TGTGCCAGCACTTACAGGTCCGAGCAGTACTTC,CASTYRSEQYF
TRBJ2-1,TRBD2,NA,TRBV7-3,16,TGTGCCAGCAGCCCGTCCCCGGGACTAAGTTTAGGGGAGCAGTTCTTC,CASSPSPGLSLGEQFF
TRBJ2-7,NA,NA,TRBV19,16,TGTGCCAGTAGTATAAGCCCCGGGTGGAGCTCCTACGAGCAGTACTTC,CASSISPGWSSYEQYF
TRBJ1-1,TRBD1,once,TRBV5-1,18,TGCGCCAGCAGCTTTCCTGAGGCACTCGGACAGGGAAGTCCTGAAGCTTTCTTT,CASSFPEALGQGSPEAFF
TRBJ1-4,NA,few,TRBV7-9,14,TGTGCCAGCAGCTTACTGACAGGAGGTGAAAAACTGTTTTTT,CASSLLTGGEKLFF
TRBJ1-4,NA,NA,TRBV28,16,TGTGCCAGCAGTTTATTCTACCGGGCCAAGGGGGAAAAACTGTTTTTT,CASSLFYRAKGEKLFF
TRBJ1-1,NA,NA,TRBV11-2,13,TGTGCCAGCAGCTTAGTGGACAGCGCTGAAGCTTTCTTT,CASSLVDSAEAFF
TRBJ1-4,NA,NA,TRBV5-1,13,TGCGCCAGCAGCTTCCGGGCGGGTGAAAAACTGTTTTTT,CASSFRAGEKLFF
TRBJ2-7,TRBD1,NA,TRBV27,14,TGTGCCAGCAGTCCCTCGACAGGGGGCTACGAGCAGTACTTC,CASSPSTGGYEQYF
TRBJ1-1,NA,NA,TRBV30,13,TGTGCCTGGAGTGCAGGGGTCAACACTGAAGCTTTCTTT,CAWSAGVNTEAFF
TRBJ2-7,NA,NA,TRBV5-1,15,TGCGCCAGCAGCTTGACAGGCGATCTGTCCTACGAGCAGTACTTC,CASSLTGDLSYEQYF
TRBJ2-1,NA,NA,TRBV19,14,TGTGCCAGTGGCCCATTGGGGCCACGCGGTGAGCAGTTCTTC,CASGPLGPRGEQFF
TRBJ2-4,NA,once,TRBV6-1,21,TGTGCCAGCAGTGAAAGGATTGGGGCCTACAGGGCCGATATCGCCAAAAACATTCAGTACTTC,CASSERIGAYRADIAKNIQYF
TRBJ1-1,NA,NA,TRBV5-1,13,TGCGCCAGCAGCTTGGTTTCTAACACTGAAGCTTTCTTT,CASSLVSNTEAFF
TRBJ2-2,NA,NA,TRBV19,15,TGTGCCAGTAGTATATCGGGACACAACACCGGGGAGCTGTTTTTT,CASSISGHNTGELFF
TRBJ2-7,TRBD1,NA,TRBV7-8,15,TGTGCCAGCAGCGCGCAGGGGGACACCTCCTACGAGCAGTACTTC,CASSAQGDTSYEQYF
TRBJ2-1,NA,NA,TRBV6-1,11,TGTGCCAGCAGTAACAGGGATGAGCAGTTCTTC,CASSNRDEQFF
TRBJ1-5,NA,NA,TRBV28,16,TGTGCCAGCAGTGGGGCGGGGGGCGCTTGGGGTCAGCCCCAGCATTTT,CASSGAGGAWGQPQHF
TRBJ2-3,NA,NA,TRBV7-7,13,TGTGCTAGCAGCTTACAGGGATTAGATACGCAGTATTTT,CASSLQGLDTQYF
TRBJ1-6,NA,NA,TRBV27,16,TGTGCCAGCAGTTTAGGGCAGCCCGGGGTGGGGTCACCCCTCCACTTT,CASSLGQPGVGSPLHF